These 27 T cell receptor beta chains came from one sample sequenced in a study of identical twins. TCRdb re-analysed the 5' RACE reads in MiXCR, keeping a single row per CDR3 protein. The profile shows 200,000 to 300,000 distinct CDR3 sequences, 6% to 8.5% of them singletons. These data also featured in a second study, about yellow fever vaccine responses in identical twins.

Sequencing was performed on CD8+ T cells sorted from blood. Receptors were obtained from a young woman in good health.

Only a few counts were recorded for this clonotype. V usage is TRBV5-6 and J usage is TRBJ2-3; D is possibly TRBD2 (6 bases). This CDR3 has 16 amino acids. CDR1 is SGHDT, CDR2 YYEEEE, per germline. V was shortened by 0 bases and J by 2 bases, with 13 bases between the two germline ends. CDR3 sequence: CASSLDSSAYTDTQYF. CDR3 DNA: TGTGCCAGCAGCTTGGATTCTAGCGCCTACACAGATACGCAGTATTTT.

In this sample, this clonotype turned up a few times. The chain combines TRBV7-9 with TRBJ2-4; D uncertain. Germline V lookup: CDR1 SEHNR, CDR2 FQNEAQ (reference sequence). V lost 3 bases and J lost 0, with 12 bases in between. The CDR3 consists of 16 residues. The CDR3 region is CASSLGRVLAKNIQYF. In DNA, the CDR3 is TGTGCCAGCAGCTTGGGCCGGGTGCTAGCCAAAAACATTCAGTACTTC.

This clonotype showed up many times. The chain links TRBV29-1 to TRBJ2-7; the match to TRBD1 covers 9 bases. Germline trimming cut 7 bases from V and 3 bases from J; bases unmatched to any gene: 13. The length of the CDR3 is 15 residues. Germline V gene sequence: CDR1 SQVTM, CDR2 ANQGSEA. CDR3 amino acids: CSATTGTGKNYEQYV. In DNA, the CDR3 is TGCAGCGCGACAACCGGGACAGGGAAGAACTACGAGCAGTACGTC.

The table lists this clonotype with a few counts. This sequence joins TRBV7-9 and TRBJ2-2; 8 bases align to TRBD1. Germline assignment: CDR1 SEHNR and CDR2 FQNEAQ (reference sequence). The CDR3 length is 17 residues. The V segment lost 6 bases and the J segment 1 base; nucleotides outside the gene matches: 10. Here the CDR3 reads CASSPNPGTGNTGELFF. The CDR3 coding sequence is TGTGCCAGCAGTCCAAACCCGGGGACAGGGAACACCGGGGAGCTGTTTTTT.

This clonotype has just a few counts. The gene calls are TRBV5-7 and TRBJ2-7; D unclear. TRBV5-7 is an open reading frame whose function is uncertain. V dropped 1 base and J dropped 2 bases, with 13 bases sitting between them. CDR3 size: 15 residues. Written as DNA, the CDR3 is TGTGCCAGCAGCTTGTCACCGGGCCTAGCCTACGAGCAGTACGTC. This translates into CASSLSPGLAYEQYV.

In this sample, this clonotype turned up many times. CDR3 sequence reads: CAVSWGLQETQYF. The CDR3 DNA reads TGTGCCGTCTCCTGGGGTCTACAAGAGACCCAGTACTTC. The chain couples TRBV6-6 to TRBJ2-5; D uncertain. Deletions cut 11 bases from V and 2 bases from J, with 15 bases between. Germline loops: CDR1 MNHNY, CDR2 SVGAGI (reference sequence). The CDR3 length is 13 residues.

This clonotype was detected ten times or more. J is TRBJ2-1 and V is TRBV28; 10 bases are shared with TRBD1. The CDR3 runs to 15 residues. With 5 bases clipped from V and 4 bases from J, the junction kept 5 bases outside the gene matches. Per germline, CDR1 MDHEN and CDR2 SYDVKM. In DNA, the CDR3 is TGTGCCAGCAGTCTCGGGACAGGGGATTACAATGAGCAGTTCTTC. The encoded protein is CASSLGTGDYNEQFF.

The sample holds many counts of this clonotype. This chain uses TRBV6-5 with TRBJ1-4, with 8 bases that match TRBD1. V shed 5 bases, J shed 7 bases, and the junction held 9 bases outside the gene matches. Germline V gene sequence: CDR1 MNHEY, CDR2 SVGAGI. The CDR3 is made up of 15 amino acids. The CDR3 loop reads CASSHRQGNIEKLFF. In DNA, the CDR3 is TGTGCCAGCAGTCACCGACAGGGGAATATTGAAAAACTGTTTTTT.

This clonotype has a handful of counts. V and J are TRBV2 and TRBJ2-7, with 11 bases identical to TRBD1. J gave up 5 bases and V 10 bases, and 7 bases lay outside the gene matches. Germline V gives CDR1 SNHLY, CDR2 FYNNEI. This CDR3 has 13 amino acids. The CDR3 reads CAIADRGPNEQYF. The CDR3 DNA reads TGTGCCATCGCGGACAGGGGGCCGAACGAGCAGTACTTC.

The CDR3 sequence is CASSPPTGVAYEQYF. The CDR3 region has the DNA TGTGCCAGCAGTCCCCCGACAGGGGTGGCCTACGAGCAGTACTTC. The V and J genes are TRBV12-3 or TRBV12-4 and TRBJ2-7; 8 positions match TRBD1. CDR3 length: 15 residues. The junction had 8 bases not matched to a gene; V was cut back by 5 bases and J by 2 bases.

This clonotype showed up just a few times. This chain uses TRBV5-6 with TRBJ2-7; no clear D. V was cut by 0 bases and J by 5 bases, with 6 bases left in between. The CDR3 contains 12 residues. CDR1 is SGHDT, CDR2 YYEEEE, per germline. The CDR3 spells CASSLGVNEQYF. In DNA form, the CDR3 reads TGTGCCAGCAGCTTGGGGGTGAACGAGCAGTACTTC.

This clonotype was found many times. The chain uses TRBV9 and TRBJ2-3; 7 bases are a match to TRBD2. This CDR3 is built from 18 residues. CDR1 is SGDLS and CDR2 is YYNGEE in the germline V gene. V shed 4 bases and J 0 bases; nucleotides not matched to a gene: 14. CDR3 protein: CASSTTSVPIGSTDTQYF. DNA of the CDR3: TGTGCCAGCAGCACAACTAGCGTCCCAATCGGTAGCACAGATACGCAGTATTTT.

V usage is TRBV18 and J usage is TRBJ2-7; D may be TRBD1 or TRBD2 (5 bases each). Deletions cut 6 bases from V and 2 bases from J, with 11 bases between. This CDR3 comprises 13 residues. Germline V gene lookup returns CDR1 KGHSH and CDR2 LQKENI. CDR3 residues: CASSGEFPYEQYF. The CDR3 nucleotides read TGTGCCAGCTCGGGGGAATTCCCCTACGAGCAGTACTTC.

The chain combines TRBV27 with TRBJ1-2, with TRBD1 identical over 10 bases. V dropped 5 bases and J dropped 0; count of bases not matched to a gene: 9. The CDR3 has 17 amino acids. Germline CDR1 reads MNHEY; CDR2 reads SMNVEV (reference sequence). The CDR3 here is CASSPWTGGLANYGYTF. The CDR3 nucleotides are TGTGCCAGCAGTCCCTGGACAGGGGGTTTAGCTAACTATGGCTACACCTTC.

This clonotype was detected only a few times. This chain joins TRBV2 and TRBJ2-7; TRBD1 aligns across 9 bases. The CDR3 loop spans 13 amino acids. Unmatched junction bases numbered 10, after V lost 6 bases and J lost 10 bases. Germline values: CDR1 SNHLY, CDR2 FYNNEI. CDR3: CASRGTGRGQQYF. The CDR3 nucleotides are TGTGCCAGCAGGGGGACAGGGAGAGGACAACAGTACTTC.

There are a few counts of this clonotype. Germline is not matched at one junction end, which may reflect a read error. The gene calls are TRBV20-1 and TRBJ2-3; D possibly corresponds to TRBD2 (6 bases). Germline CDR1 and CDR2: DFQATT and SNEGSKA (reference sequence). The CDR3 sequence is 16 residues long. The CDR3: CCARDLPGRQTDTQYF. CDR3 DNA sequence: TGCTGTGCTAGAGATCTCCCGGGGAGGCAGACAGATACGCAGTATTTT.

The sample holds many counts of this clonotype. V usage is TRBV12-3 or TRBV12-4 and J usage is TRBJ2-7; D remains unclear. The CDR3 spans 12 residues. V lost 8 bases, J lost 2 bases, and 10 bases lay in between. The chain's CDR3 is CASSTGPYEQYF. CDR3 DNA sequence: TGTGCCAGCTCAACGGGTCCCTACGAGCAGTACTTC.

This clonotype appeared many times. This chain connects TRBV12-3 or TRBV12-4 to TRBJ2-1; D unclear. The CDR3 is 12 residues long. Trimming took 7 bases from V and 10 from J, leaving 14 bases between them. The CDR3, as DNA: TGTGCCAGCACTCGAGGTTCCGGGGAGCAGTTCTTC. Amino acids: CASTRGSGEQFF.

Ten or more counts support this clonotype. In DNA form, the CDR3 reads TGTGCCAGCAGTCATTCAGACAGGCCTCAGCCCCAGCATTTT. Translated: CASSHSDRPQPQHF. The chain has TRBV12-3 or TRBV12-4 and TRBJ1-5; possible D gene TRBD1, 6 bases. The CDR3 extends over 14 amino acids. The germline V and J ends were trimmed by 5 bases and 6 bases, with 14 bases remaining between them.

This clonotype was seen a few times. This chain connects TRBV2 to TRBJ2-1; 10 nucleotides match TRBD2. This CDR3 spans 14 amino acids. Trimming took 10 bases from V and 2 from J; bases not matched to a gene: 5. Germline V gene data show CDR1 as SNHLY and CDR2 as FYNNEI. CDR3 DNA sequence: TGTGCCACCCTAGCGGGAGTGGCCTACAATGAGCAGTTCTTC. Protein: CATLAGVAYNEQFF.

V usage is TRBV12-3 or TRBV12-4 and J usage is TRBJ2-1; maybe TRBD2 (6 bases). Between the trimmed V and J ends, which lost 5 bases and 10 bases, there was a span of 12 bases. The CDR3 covers 12 residues. The CDR3 loop is CASSQGSGEQFF. The CDR3 nucleotides are TGTGCCAGCAGTCAAGGCAGCGGGGAGCAGTTCTTC.

This clonotype was seen a few times. V and J are TRBV4-1 and TRBJ2-3; D is perhaps TRBD2 (6 bases). Germline loops: CDR1 MGHRA, CDR2 YSYEKL. V was trimmed by 1 base and J by 3 bases, leaving 20 bases between them. CDR3 size: 18 residues. The DNA of the CDR3 is TGCGCCAGCAGCCAAGGACCACTCGGGGGTGATTGGACAGATACGCAGTATTTT. Protein sequence: CASSQGPLGGDWTDTQYF.

The rearrangement joins TRBV11-2 to TRBJ2-6; no reliable D call. Germline V gives CDR1 SGHAT, CDR2 FQNNGV. Trimming pared 2 bases from V and 0 bases from J, leaving 8 bases between. The CDR3 is 16 residues long. This CDR3 reads CASSLQVVSGANVLTF. The CDR3 DNA reads as TGTGCCAGCAGCTTACAGGTCGTCTCTGGGGCCAACGTCCTGACTTTC.

This chain connects TRBV28 to TRBJ2-3; D uncertain. CDR1 and CDR2 from the germline V gene are MDHEN and SYDVKM. The V end was cut by 5 bases, the J end by 6 bases, with 18 bases between. This CDR3 is 15 amino acids long. Written as DNA, the CDR3 is TGTGCCAGCAGTGACGTACGGACGACGGCTGATACGCAGTATTTT. Its protein is CASSDVRTTADTQYF.

This clonotype has a count of ten or more. As DNA, the CDR3 is TGCAGTGCTAGAGGGAACAGGGACTATGGCTACACCTTC. As protein: CSARGNRDYGYTF. The rearrangement joins TRBV20-1 to TRBJ1-2; TRBD1 might be the D (6 bases). CDR1 is DFQATT and CDR2 is SNEGSKA in the germline V gene (reference sequence). V was cut by 1 base and J by 3 bases, with 9 bases left in between. There are 13 residues in the CDR3.

This clonotype was found many times. V is TRBV3-1 and J is TRBJ2-1; D could derive from TRBD1 or TRBD2 (5 bases each). CDR1 and CDR2 from the germline V gene are LGHDT and YNNKEL (reference sequence). Trimming cost V 1 base and J 15 bases, with 19 bases left between them. The CDR3 sequence is 14 residues long. CDR3 sequence: CASSQVWDGAWRFF. The CDR3, as DNA: TGTGCCAGCAGCCAAGTTTGGGACGGAGCGTGGCGGTTCTTC.

This clonotype showed up many times. This chain uses TRBV24-1 with TRBJ1-2, with 8 nucleotides matching TRBD1. This CDR3 comprises 13 residues. From germline, CDR1 is KGHDR and CDR2 SFDVKD. V lost 5 bases and J lost 3; bases outside the gene matches: 1. In DNA form, the CDR3 reads TGTGCCACCAGTGGGACAGGGCACTATGGCTACACCTTC. This gives the protein CATSGTGHYGYTF.